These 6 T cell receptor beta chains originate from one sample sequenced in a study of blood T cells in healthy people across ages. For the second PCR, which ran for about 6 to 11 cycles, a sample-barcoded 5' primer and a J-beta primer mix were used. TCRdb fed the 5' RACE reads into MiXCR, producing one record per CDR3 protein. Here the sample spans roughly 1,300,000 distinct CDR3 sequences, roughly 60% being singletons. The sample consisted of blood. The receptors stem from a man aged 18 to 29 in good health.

The CDR3 loop reads CASSVGGFGLQHF. The CDR3 nucleotides are TGTGCCAGCAGCGTAGGGGGGTTTGGCCTCCAGCATTTT. The chain couples TRBV9 to TRBJ1-5; maybe TRBD1 (5 bases). This CDR3 spans 13 amino acids. Deletions cut 0 bases from V and 12 bases from J, with 13 bases between. Germline CDR1 SGDLS, CDR2 YYNGEE.

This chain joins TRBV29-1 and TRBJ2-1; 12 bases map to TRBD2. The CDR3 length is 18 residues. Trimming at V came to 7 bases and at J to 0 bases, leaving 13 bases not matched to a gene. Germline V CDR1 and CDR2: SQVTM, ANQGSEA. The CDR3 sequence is CSAEGGLAGLYSYNEQFF. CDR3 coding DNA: TGCAGCGCCGAGGGGGGACTAGCGGGCCTCTACTCCTACAATGAGCAGTTCTTC.

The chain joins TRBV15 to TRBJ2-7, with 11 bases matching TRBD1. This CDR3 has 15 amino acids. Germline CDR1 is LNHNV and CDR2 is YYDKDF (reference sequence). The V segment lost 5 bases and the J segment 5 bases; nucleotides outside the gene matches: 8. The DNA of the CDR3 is TGTGCCACCAGCCGATGGACAGGGGGCGTCGACGAGCAGTACTTC. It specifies CATSRWTGGVDEQYF.

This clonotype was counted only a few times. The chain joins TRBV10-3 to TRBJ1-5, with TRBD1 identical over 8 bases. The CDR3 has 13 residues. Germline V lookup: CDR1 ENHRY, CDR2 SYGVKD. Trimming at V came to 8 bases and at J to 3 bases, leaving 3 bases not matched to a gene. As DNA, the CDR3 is TGTGCCATCGGGGGACAGGACAATCAGCCCCAGCATTTT. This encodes CAIGGQDNQPQHF.

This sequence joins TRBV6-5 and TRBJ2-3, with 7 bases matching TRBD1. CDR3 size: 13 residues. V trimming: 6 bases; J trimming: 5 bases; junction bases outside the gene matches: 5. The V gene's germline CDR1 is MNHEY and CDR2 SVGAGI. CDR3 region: CASRKGAGDTQYF. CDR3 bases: TGTGCCAGCAGGAAGGGGGCAGGAGATACGCAGTATTTT.

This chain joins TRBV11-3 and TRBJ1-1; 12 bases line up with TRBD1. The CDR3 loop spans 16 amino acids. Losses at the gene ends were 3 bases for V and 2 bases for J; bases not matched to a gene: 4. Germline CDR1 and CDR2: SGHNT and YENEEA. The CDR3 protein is CASSLGQGARNTEAFF. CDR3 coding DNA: TGTGCCAGCAGCTTGGGACAGGGGGCACGTAACACTGAAGCTTTCTTT.